The 5 T cell receptor beta chains below all came from one sample that was sequenced in a study of blood T cells in healthy people across ages. Primers used in a second PCR of roughly 7 to 12 cycles were a sample-barcoded 5' primer and a J-beta primer mix. TCRdb re-called the 5' RACE reads through MiXCR, storing one row per CDR3 protein. The table shows 630,000 or so distinct CDR3 sequences, with about 30% occurring only once. Input material: blood. The receptor set was obtained from an elderly woman in good health.

This clonotype was detected ten times or more. V is TRBV12-3 or TRBV12-4 and J is TRBJ1-2, with D hard to call. This CDR3 has 13 amino acids. V was shortened by 5 bases and J by 4 bases, with 11 bases between the two germline ends. CDR3 loop: CASSPRAGYGYTF. CDR3 DNA: TGTGCCAGCAGTCCGAGGGCTGGCTATGGCTACACCTTC.

This clonotype was counted ten times or more. The chain recombines TRBV5-5 with TRBJ2-5; 8 nucleotides match TRBD2. The CDR3 totals 14 residues. V shed 4 bases, J shed 5 bases, and the junction held 7 bases outside the gene matches. From germline, CDR1 is SGHKS and CDR2 YYEKEE (reference sequence). CDR3 loop: CASSTGGAFETQYF. CDR3 in DNA: TGTGCCAGCAGCACCGGGGGGGCATTTGAGACCCAGTACTTC. The full variable domain, its missing parts supplied by reference TRBV5-5 and TRBJ2-5, is DAGVTQSPTHLIKTRGQQVTLRCSPISGHKSVSWYQQVLGQGPQFIFQYYEKEERGRGNFPDRFSARQFPNYSSELNVNALLLGDSALYLCASSTGGAFETQYFGPGTRLLVL.

Concerning this clonotype: The junction does not match germline at one end; this may be a read error. The chain couples TRBV5-5 to TRBJ2-3; D unresolved. This CDR3 is built from 16 residues. Germline V lookup: CDR1 SGHKS, CDR2 YYEKEE (reference sequence). CDR3 sequence: CAGSLVVGWRTDTQYF. CDR3 coding DNA: TGTGCCGGCAGCTTGGTAGTGGGGTGGCGCACAGATACGCAGTATTTT.

This clonotype has a count of ten or more. The chain carries TRBV7-2 and TRBJ2-1; D is perhaps TRBD1 (6 bases). CDR3 size: 13 residues. Per germline, CDR1 SGHTA and CDR2 FQGNSA. V dropped 0 bases and J dropped 10 bases, with 10 bases sitting between them. The CDR3 DNA follows: TGTGCCAGCAGCTTAGCGGGGGCTGTGGAGCAGTTCTTC. This encodes CASSLAGAVEQFF.

Concerning this clonotype: One junction end does not reproduce the germline sequence, and a read error may be involved. V and J are TRBV19 and TRBJ2-3; possibly TRBD1 for D (5 bases). The germline V gene encodes CDR1 LNHDA and CDR2 SQIVND (reference sequence). The CDR3 is made up of 16 amino acids. In DNA, the CDR3 is TGTACCAGTAGCCAACGGGTGGCAGGGCGCACAGATACGCAGTATTTT. Amino acid sequence: CTSSQRVAGRTDTQYF. The full variable domain, completed using reference TRBV19 and TRBJ2-3, is DGGITQSPKYLFRKEGQNVTLSCEQNLNHDAMYWYRQDPGQGLRLIYYSQIVNDFQKGDIAEGYSVSREKKESFPLTVTSAQKNPTAFYLCTSSQRVAGRTDTQYFGPGTRLTVL.